Listed below are T cell receptor beta chains from one sample, sequenced in a study of blood T cells in healthy people across ages. TCRdb re-called the 5' RACE reads through MiXCR, storing one row per CDR3 protein. The sample includes some 800,000 distinct CDR3 sequences, about 25% of them seen just once. Another study also made use of these data, one on T cells of mothers and their children.

What was sequenced was blood. These receptors all come from a boy aged 5-17 years in good health. The CDR3 runs from the conserved cysteine through the conserved F or W. D genes are given only for firm matches. Size is omitted from some rows. Given values are once, few, many or a class for expanded clones.

v_gene,abundance,j_gene,d_gene,CDR3nt,CDR3aa
TRBV27,.,TRBJ2-7,TRBD1,TGTGCCAGCAGGCCCTGGACAGGGTCCTACGAGCAGTACTTC,CASRPWTGSYEQYF
TRBV7-3,.,TRBJ1-1,.,TGTGCCAGCAGCTTAAAGGGGTCGGGCACTGAAGCTTTCTTT,CASSLKGSGTEAFF
TRBV2,.,TRBJ2-4,TRBD1,TGTGCCAGCAGTGGACAGGGGTTGAAGGCCAAAAACATTCAGTACTTC,CASSGQGLKAKNIQYF
TRBV29-1,.,TRBJ2-5,TRBD1,TGCAGCCTGAGGGAACAGGGGGAGACCCAGTACTTC,CSLREQGETQYF
TRBV2,.,TRBJ2-1,.,TGTGCCAGCATCGCAATACAGGGAATTTCCACTTACAATGAGCAGTTCTTC,CASIAIQGISTYNEQFF
TRBV3-1,few,TRBJ2-1,.,TGTGCCAGCAGCCAAGTTCCAGGGCTCGGGAATGAGCAGTTCTTC,CASSQVPGLGNEQFF
TRBV6-1,.,TRBJ1-5,.,TGTGCCAGCAGGGCCGGGACCCTCGATCAGCCCCAGCATTTT,CASRAGTLDQPQHF
TRBV7-3,few,TRBJ1-2,.,TGTGCCAGCAGCCAAGGGCGGGGGAAGAACTATGGCTACACCTTC,CASSQGRGKNYGYTF
TRBV5-1,.,TRBJ2-5,TRBD2,TGCGCCAGCAGCTTGGTGGGAGCGGGGGGACAAGAGACCCAGTACTTC,CASSLVGAGGQETQYF
TRBV9,.,TRBJ2-5,.,TGTGCCAGCAGCGAGGGTTACAGGGTGATCGAGACCCAGTACTTC,CASSEGYRVIETQYF
TRBV15,.,TRBJ2-3,.,TGTGCCACCAGCAGAGGGACGGACAGCAGCACAGATATGCAGTATTTT,CATSRGTDSSTDMQYF
TRBV29-1,.,TRBJ2-6,.,TGCAGCGTTGAGGGGGGGCCACAATCTGGGGCCAACGTCCTGACTTTC,CSVEGGPQSGANVLTF
TRBV28,.,TRBJ1-3,.,TGTGCCAGCAGGAGCCGGAGGGGGGGCTCTGGAAACACCATATATTTT,CASRSRRGGSGNTIYF
TRBV20-1,few,TRBJ2-7,TRBD2,TGCAGTGCTAGAGACGGAACTAGCGGGGCCGATGAGAGGGCCTACGAGCAGTACTTC,CSARDGTSGADERAYEQYF
TRBV27,.,TRBJ2-7,.,TGTGCCAGCACCGCCTCCGGGACCGTAGGGGACGAGCAGTACTTC,CASTASGTVGDEQYF
TRBV19,.,TRBJ2-1,.,TGTGCCAGTAGTATGATTCAGGGACGAAGCGATGAGCAGTTCTTC,CASSMIQGRSDEQFF
TRBV7-8,.,TRBJ1-4,TRBD1,TGTGCCAGCAGCACAGGGACAGGGTCTGAAAAACTGTTTTTT,CASSTGTGSEKLFF
TRBV29-1,.,TRBJ2-7,.,TGCAGCGTTCTTTCCGCCGGCTACGAGCAGTACTTC,CSVLSAGYEQYF
TRBV4-3,.,TRBJ1-1,.,TGCGCCAGCAGCCATGGTAGTATGAACACTGAAGCTTTCTTT,CASSHGSMNTEAFF
TRBV2,.,TRBJ1-4,TRBD1,TGTGCCAGCAGACCTCGACAGGGGAAGAGACTGTTTTTT,CASRPRQGKRLFF
TRBV6-1,.,TRBJ2-7,TRBD1,TGTGCCAGCAGTGAAATGGGACAGCTCTTTTACGAGCAGTACTTC,CASSEMGQLFYEQYF
TRBV12-3/TRBV12-4,few,TRBJ1-4,.,TGTGCCAGCAGTTGGGGCGGGACAATCTATGAAAAACTGTTTTTT,CASSWGGTIYEKLFF
TRBV6-2/TRBV6-3,.,TRBJ2-7,.,TGTGCCAGCAGTTACGAGACAGGCGAGCAGTACTTC,CASSYETGEQYF
TRBV5-4,few,TRBJ2-1,.,TGTGCCAGCAGCAGAGGCGGGGTCGGGAATGAGCAGTTCTTC,CASSRGGVGNEQFF
TRBV28,many,TRBJ2-5,.,TGTGCCAGCAGTTTATCGGCAGGACAAGAGACCCAGTACTTC,CASSLSAGQETQYF
TRBV11-2,.,TRBJ2-2,.,TGTGCCAGCAGCTCAAGACTAGGTGGGACCGGGGAGCTGTTTTTT,CASSSRLGGTGELFF
TRBV12-3/TRBV12-4,.,TRBJ1-2,.,TGTGCCAGCAACAAAGGATTGGGGGGGAGCTATGGCTACACCTTC,CASNKGLGGSYGYTF
TRBV7-6,few,TRBJ2-7,TRBD1,TGTGCCAGCAGCTCCGGGACAGGACTCGAGCAGTACTTC,CASSSGTGLEQYF